This entry lists 20 T cell receptor beta chains sequenced from one sample in a study of identical twins. TCRdb recomputed calls from the 5' RACE reads with MiXCR, one row per CDR3 protein. Counted here are 1.5 million to 2 million distinct CDR3 sequences, around 29% occurring once; the ten biggest clones make up over 0.25%. Material for sequencing was cord blood. The receptors here all came from a newborn girl in good health.

The chain uses TRBV14 and TRBJ2-5; D gene uncertain. The CDR3 has 14 residues. The germline V gene has CDR1 SGHDN and CDR2 FVKESK. The V end was cut by 4 bases, the J end by 5 bases, with 14 bases between. The CDR3 coding sequence is TGTGCCAGCAGCCGGGGTTTATCGAGGGAGACCCAGTACTTC. As protein: CASSRGLSRETQYF.

At least ten counts were recorded for this clonotype. This chain connects TRBV4-2 to TRBJ1-2; D perhaps matches TRBD1 (6 bases). This CDR3 spans 14 amino acids. Germline values: CDR1 LGHNA, CDR2 YNFKEQ. V dropped 1 base and J dropped 4 bases, with 10 bases sitting between them. For the CDR3, the DNA is TGTGCCAGCAGCCAAGCCAGGGGCGGCTATGGCTACACCTTC. Protein product: CASSQARGGYGYTF.

This chain uses TRBV10-3 with TRBJ1-5; D not resolved. The V gene lost 0 bases and the J gene lost 0 bases, with 6 bases spanning the gap. Germline V gene sequence: CDR1 ENHRY, CDR2 SYGVKD. The CDR3 consists of 15 residues. CDR3 protein: CAISESESSNQPQHF. CDR3 nucleotides: TGTGCCATCAGTGAGTCTGAGAGTAGCAATCAGCCCCAGCATTTT.

The chain links TRBV2 to TRBJ1-2; no reliable D call. V shed 2 bases and J shed 7 bases, with 8 bases lying between them. Looked up from germline, CDR1 is SNHLY and CDR2 is FYNNEI. This CDR3 has 12 residues. The CDR3 is CASSESPGGYTF. CDR3 DNA: TGTGCCAGCAGTGAAAGCCCCGGTGGCTACACCTTC.

CDR3 loop: CASRYRGTGELFF. CDR3 DNA sequence: TGTGCCAGCAGATACAGGGGGACCGGGGAGCTGTTTTTT. This rearrangement joins TRBV2 to TRBJ2-2, with 8 bases lining up with TRBD1. Trimming cost V 6 bases and J 5 bases; bases outside gene matches: 2. Germline CDR1 SNHLY, CDR2 FYNNEI. The CDR3 is made up of 13 amino acids.

This clonotype was seen only a few times. The chain is built from TRBV29-1 and TRBJ2-7; maybe TRBD1 (6 bases). V dropped 2 bases and J dropped 2 bases, with 10 bases sitting between them. There are 13 residues in the CDR3. Germline CDR1 SQVTM, CDR2 ANQGSEA. The CDR3 sequence: CSVEQGPPYEQYF. In nucleotides, the CDR3 is TGCAGCGTTGAACAGGGGCCTCCCTACGAGCAGTACTTC.

The gene calls are TRBV20-1 and TRBJ1-2; 8 bases match TRBD1. Trimming removed 0 bases from V and 6 bases from J; junction bases left unmatched: 9. Germline V lookup: CDR1 DFQATT, CDR2 SNEGSKA (reference sequence). The CDR3 sequence is 15 residues long. CDR3: CSARDRSRGRDGYTF. CDR3 coding DNA: TGCAGTGCTAGAGATAGGAGCAGGGGGCGGGATGGCTACACCTTC.

The chain uses TRBV29-1 and TRBJ1-1; no definite D call. The CDR3 runs to 10 residues. Trimming pared 6 bases from V and 7 bases from J, leaving 9 bases between. The germline CDR1 and CDR2 sequences are SQVTM and ANQGSEA. The CDR3 is CSVATLEAFF. CDR3 coding DNA: TGCAGCGTGGCGACTCTTGAAGCTTTCTTT.

This clonotype turned up a few times. J is TRBJ2-7 and V is TRBV12-3 or TRBV12-4; D not certain. The CDR3 contains 14 residues. Trimming stripped 3 bases from V and 0 bases from J, with 9 bases between. Here the CDR3 DNA reads TGTGCCAGCAGTTTTTACAAGAGCTCCTACGAGCAGTACTTC. Amino acids: CASSFYKSSYEQYF.

This clonotype came up many times. The chain has TRBV29-1 and TRBJ2-1; D is unclear. The V end was cut by 7 bases, the J end by 2 bases, with 9 bases between. The CDR3 spans 12 residues. CDR1 SQVTM and CDR2 ANQGSEA come from the germline V gene. CDR3 nucleotide sequence: TGCAGCGCCGTCGCGGCCTACAATGAGCAGTTCTTC. Residues: CSAVAAYNEQFF.

The chain joins TRBV20-1 to TRBJ2-5, with 11 bases aligning to TRBD2. This CDR3 spans 16 amino acids. The germline CDR1 and CDR2 sequences are DFQATT and SNEGSKA (reference sequence). V was pared by 6 bases and J by 0 bases, with 9 bases of the junction left unmatched. The CDR3 protein is CSAFLPSGRYQETQYF. Here the CDR3 DNA reads TGCAGTGCCTTCCTCCCTAGCGGGAGGTACCAAGAGACCCAGTACTTC.

This clonotype was seen a handful of times. The chain recombines TRBV27 with TRBJ1-2, with D possibly TRBD1 on 5 matching bases. The germline V and J ends were trimmed by 4 bases and 8 bases, with 17 bases remaining between them. From germline, CDR1 is MNHEY and CDR2 SMNVEV (reference sequence). This CDR3 spans 14 amino acids. CDR3 nucleotide sequence: TGTGCCAGCAGTTCCGTGGGGGGAGCTGACGGCTACACCTTC. It translates to CASSSVGGADGYTF.

The rearrangement uses TRBV7-2 and TRBJ2-3; D is possibly TRBD2 (6 bases). V lost 6 bases to trimming and J lost 0 bases, with 10 bases between them. Germline lookup yields CDR1 SGHTA and CDR2 FQGNSA. The CDR3 totals 14 residues. The DNA of the CDR3 is TGTGCCAGCAGACCCGCGGGGAGCACAGATACGCAGTATTTT. This codes for CASRPAGSTDTQYF.

In its sample, this clonotype was seen many times. The V call is TRBV9, the J call TRBJ2-3; perhaps TRBD1 as D (5 bases). CDR1 is SGDLS, CDR2 YYNGEE, per germline. V shed 0 bases and J shed 3 bases, with 11 bases lying between them. CDR3 size: 15 residues. The CDR3 reads CASSVEARATDTQYF. DNA for the CDR3: TGTGCCAGCAGCGTAGAGGCCAGGGCGACAGATACGCAGTATTTT.

This clonotype was seen more than once but under ten times. The genes are TRBV28 and TRBJ2-1; TRBD2 agrees at 7 bases. The trim removed 5 bases at V and 0 bases at J, leaving 7 bases unmatched. The CDR3 is made up of 16 amino acids. Per germline, CDR1 MDHEN and CDR2 SYDVKM. CDR3 bases: TGTGCCAGCAGTCGAGCGGGAACCACCTCCTACAATGAGCAGTTCTTC. Its translation is CASSRAGTTSYNEQFF.

This clonotype has only a few counts. The J gene is TRBJ2-1, the V gene TRBV5-1, with 13 nucleotides matching TRBD2. With 1 base clipped from V and 8 bases from J, the junction kept 6 bases outside the gene matches. Germline CDR1 and CDR2: SGHRS and YFSETQ. The CDR3 is 16 amino acids. CDR3 loop: CASSLPRTSGGDEQFF. For the CDR3, the DNA is TGCGCCAGCAGCTTGCCCCGGACTAGCGGGGGCGATGAGCAGTTCTTC.

The chain is built from TRBV20-1 and TRBJ2-5; 10 nucleotides line up with TRBD2. The CDR3 loop spans 14 amino acids. V lost 2 bases to trimming and J lost 11 bases; unmatched junction nucleotides: 11. Germline lookup yields CDR1 DFQATT and CDR2 SNEGSKA (reference sequence). The CDR3 DNA is TGCAGTGCTAGATGGAGCGGGAGGGCCAATGAGCAGTACTTC. This gives the protein CSARWSGRANEQYF.

This chain joins TRBV9 and TRBJ2-1; D unclear. The CDR3 is made up of 13 amino acids. Per the germline V gene, CDR1 is SGDLS and CDR2 is YYNGEE. V was clipped by 3 bases and J by 7 bases, with 11 bases between them. CDR3 amino acids: CASSALDGNEQFF. Written as DNA, the CDR3 is TGTGCCAGCAGCGCCTTAGACGGTAATGAGCAGTTCTTC.

This clonotype has just a few counts. V usage is TRBV20-1 and J usage is TRBJ2-7; the D gene is possibly TRBD2 (6 bases). Per the germline V gene, CDR1 is DFQATT and CDR2 is SNEGSKA (reference sequence). Trimming pared 0 bases from V and 2 bases from J, leaving 11 bases between. CDR3 length: 14 residues. CDR3 amino acids: CSARDERRAYEQYF. CDR3 in DNA: TGCAGTGCTAGAGATGAGCGGAGGGCCTACGAGCAGTACTTC.

Written as DNA, the CDR3 is TGTGCCAGCAGTTACTCACACAATGAGCAGTACTTC. It translates to CASSYSHNEQYF. The chain carries TRBV6-7 and TRBJ2-5, with no clear D. TRBV6-7 is given ORF status, its function remaining uncertain. The CDR3 runs 12 residues. The V end was cut by 0 bases, the J end by 11 bases, with 10 bases between.